The 18 T cell receptor beta chains reported below all come from one sample, sequenced in a study of post-analysis software for immune sequencing data. Findings of the study overall: In patients, about five TRBV segments were more frequent than in controls, with TRBV5-6, TRBV5-1 and TRBV20-1 among them.

Their specific antigens are unknown. Carried by the TCR beta cDNA libraries were unique molecular identifiers. TCRdb re-called the PCR reads through MiXCR, storing one row per CDR3 protein. The sample includes fewer than 700,000 distinct CDR3 sequences, roughly two fifths of them seen just once. The sequenced sample was blood. The source is a girl aged 10-17 years with multiple sclerosis.

The chain couples TRBV9 to TRBJ1-2; D remains ambiguous. Trimming stripped 3 bases from V and 8 bases from J, with 14 bases between. Germline V CDR1 and CDR2: SGDLS, YYNGEE. This CDR3 spans 13 amino acids. The CDR3 sequence is CASSAGPSGGYTF. The CDR3 DNA is TGTGCCAGCAGCGCCGGGCCATCGGGAGGCTACACCTTC.

The chain carries TRBV5-1 and TRBJ2-3, with D unresolved. V lost 0 bases, J lost 2 bases, and 7 bases lay in between. This CDR3 region has 14 residues. CDR1 is SGHRS and CDR2 is YFSETQ in the germline V gene. The CDR3 nucleotides are TGCGCCAGCAGCTTGGGGCAAGCCACAGATACGCAGTATTTT. It codes for CASSLGQATDTQYF.

The J gene is TRBJ2-1, the V gene TRBV7-8, with 8 bases matching TRBD1. Germline-derived CDR1 and CDR2 are SGHVS and FQNEAQ. This CDR3 region has 17 residues. The V and J ends lost 6 bases and 4 bases, in that order; junction bases with no gene match: 14. This CDR3 is CASRPLKDRDKYNEQFF. In DNA, the CDR3 is TGTGCCAGCAGACCCCTTAAGGACAGGGACAAATACAATGAGCAGTTCTTC. Combining the CDR3 with reference TRBV7-8 and TRBJ2-1 gives the whole variable domain GAGVSQSPRYKVAKRGQDVALRCDPISGHVSLFWYQQALGQGPEFLTYFQNEAQLDKSGLPSDRFFAERPEGSVSTLKIQRTQQEDSAVYLCASRPLKDRDKYNEQFFGPGTRLTVL.

The chain uses TRBV9 and TRBJ2-7, with D possibly TRBD2 on 6 matching bases. The J call may not be correct, given that the DNA end is closer to TRBJ2-5. The CDR3 length is 15 residues. The germline CDR1 and CDR2 sequences are SGDLS and YYNGEE. The CDR3 loop reads CASSVSPAGQETQYF. For the CDR3, the DNA is TGTGCCAGCAGCGTATCACCAGCGGGCCAGGAGACCCAGTACTTC.

This chain joins TRBV5-1 and TRBJ1-1; D is unresolved. The CDR3 extends over 16 amino acids. Trimming removed 0 bases from V and 0 bases from J, with 12 bases in between. The germline CDR1 and CDR2 sequences are SGHRS and YFSETQ. This CDR3 reads CASSLVLGGMNTEAFF. The CDR3 DNA reads as TGCGCCAGCAGCTTGGTTCTCGGAGGGATGAACACTGAAGCTTTCTTT.

This rearrangement joins TRBV5-1 to TRBJ2-1, with 8 positions matching TRBD2. Germline V gene sequence: CDR1 SGHRS, CDR2 YFSETQ. With 0 bases clipped from V and 5 bases from J, the junction kept 7 bases outside the gene matches. The CDR3 loop spans 16 amino acids. CDR3 region: CASSLEGGRPNNEQFF. The CDR3 bases are TGCGCCAGCAGCTTGGAAGGCGGGAGGCCGAACAATGAGCAGTTCTTC.

This clonotype was detected only a few times. DNA of the CDR3: TGTGCCAGCAGTACCGGGACTAGCGGGAGTGAGACCCAGTACTTC. Translating it yields CASSTGTSGSETQYF. This sequence joins TRBV12-3 or TRBV12-4 and TRBJ2-5; TRBD2 matches at 14 bases. The CDR3 is made up of 15 amino acids. V lost 5 bases to trimming and J lost 5 bases; unmatched junction nucleotides: 4.

The rearrangement uses TRBV6-6 and TRBJ1-1; possible D gene TRBD1, 6 bases. Germline V gives CDR1 MNHNY, CDR2 SVGAGI (reference sequence). The CDR3 sequence is 14 residues long. Trimming removed 6 bases from V and 1 base from J, with 12 bases in between. As DNA, the CDR3 is TGTGCCAGCAGGAGACAGGACCGGAACACTGAAGCTTTCTTT. This gives the protein CASRRQDRNTEAFF.

This rearrangement joins TRBV28 to TRBJ2-1; possible D gene TRBD2, 6 bases. Trimming removed 6 bases from V and 4 bases from J, with 13 bases in between. The CDR3 consists of 14 residues. Germline V gives CDR1 MDHEN, CDR2 SYDVKM. The CDR3 sequence is CASRTDGTYNEQFF. CDR3 DNA sequence: TGTGCCAGCAGAACCGACGGGACTTACAATGAGCAGTTCTTC.

The CDR3 loop reads CASSLGGIPDTQYF. Here the CDR3 DNA reads TGTGCCAGCAGCTTAGGCGGGATCCCAGATACGCAGTATTTT. This chain joins TRBV7-2 and TRBJ2-3; weak D call: TRBD2 (6 bases). Germline assignment: CDR1 SGHTA and CDR2 FQGNSA. This CDR3 spans 14 amino acids. Trimming removed 1 base from V and 4 bases from J, with 9 bases in between.

The sample holds a few counts of this clonotype. The chain couples TRBV12-3 or TRBV12-4 to TRBJ2-7, with 13 bases matching TRBD2. The CDR3 length is 15 residues. V was clipped by 6 bases and J by 4 bases; unmatched bases: 6. The CDR3 loop is CASSSGLAGLYEQYF. The CDR3 nucleotides read TGTGCCAGCAGCTCGGGACTAGCGGGACTTTACGAGCAGTACTTC.

This chain links TRBV5-1 with TRBJ1-1, with TRBD1 matching 8 bases. The length of the CDR3 is 14 residues. V trimming: 2 bases; J trimming: 1 base; junction bases outside the gene matches: 1. Germline V CDR1 and CDR2: SGHRS, YFSETQ. As DNA, the CDR3 is TGCGCCAGCAGCTTTCAGGGGGCGAACACTGAAGCTTTCTTT. Protein product: CASSFQGANTEAFF.

This clonotype was detected only a few times. The chain couples TRBV6-5 to TRBJ1-5; no definite D call. CDR1 and CDR2 from the germline V gene are MNHEY and SVGAGI. The CDR3 consists of 14 residues. V lost 6 bases, J lost 0 bases, and 9 bases lay in between. The CDR3 protein is CASSSGFSNQPQHF. In DNA, the CDR3 is TGTGCCAGCAGCTCCGGGTTTAGCAATCAGCCCCAGCATTTT.

The CDR3 coding sequence is TGTGCCAGCAGTTTAAGTCTAGGCGGGTCTAGGAACAATGAGCAGTTCTTC. Translated, it gives CASSLSLGGSRNNEQFF. The chain couples TRBV27 to TRBJ2-1, with a tentative D call TRBD2 (5 bases). V was cut by 2 bases and J by 5 bases, with 19 bases left in between. This CDR3 is 17 amino acids long. Germline V CDR1 and CDR2: MNHEY, SMNVEV (reference sequence).

This clonotype was observed a handful of times. A read error may produce the germline difference seen at one junction end. The chain carries TRBV5-1 and TRBJ1-1; D may be TRBD1 (5 bases). The CDR3 loop spans 17 amino acids. Germline V gives CDR1 SGHRS, CDR2 YFSETQ. CDR3 residues: CASSLAAGGDPYPEAFF. CDR3 sequence (DNA): TGCGCCAGCAGTTTGGCGGCAGGAGGGGACCCTTACCCCGAAGCTTTCTTT.

The chain employs TRBV20-1 and TRBJ2-3; 9 bases are shared with TRBD1. The CDR3 extends over 15 amino acids. J gave up 3 bases and V 3 bases, and 7 bases lay outside the gene matches. Looked up from germline, CDR1 is DFQATT and CDR2 is SNEGSKA (reference sequence). CDR3 in DNA: TGCAGTGCTAGTAGCCTACAGGGGGCAACAGATACGCAGTATTTT. Its protein product is CSASSLQGATDTQYF.

This CDR3 is CASTSGGGLYEQYF. The CDR3 region has the DNA TGTGCCAGCACATCCGGGGGTGGCTTGTACGAGCAGTACTTC. The chain employs TRBV7-2 and TRBJ2-5; D might be TRBD2 (6 bases). Matching the DNA end better, TRBJ2-7 makes the J call doubtful. CDR1 and CDR2 from the germline V gene are SGHTA and FQGNSA. The CDR3 is 14 amino acids.

This chain uses TRBV7-8 with TRBJ2-5, with D possibly matching TRBD1 (6 bases). Germline V CDR1 and CDR2: SGHVS, FQNEAQ. CDR3 length: 14 amino acids. Trimming took off 7 bases at V and 7 bases at J, with 19 bases between the two ends. CDR3 protein: CASIHAPQGGTQYF. The DNA of the CDR3 is TGTGCCAGCATCCACGCTCCACAGGGTGGGACCCAGTACTTC.